This T cell receptor beta chain was found in a study of T cells after yellow fever vaccination. Study summary: For low cell numbers, libraries were made with SMART-Seq v4 Ultra Low Input.

Template switching by 5'RACE produced TCR cDNA, adding a universal primer site and UMIs. TCRdb analysed the 5' RACE reads with MiXCR anew, one entry per CDR3 protein. The sample lists approximately 300,000 distinct CDR3 sequences; around 6.8% were seen once. Study-wide results and caveats: In FACS-sorted repertoires, abundant clonotypes from the bulk population could appear as contaminants.

With respect to this clonotype: Its cognate antigen is unknown.

CDR3 size: 15 residues. Between the trimmed V and J ends, which lost 0 bases and 0 bases, there was a span of 5 bases. The germline gives CDR1 ENHRY, CDR2 SYGVKD. The specimen comprised PBMCs, sampled roughly 47 days after the first yellow fever vaccination. The receptor's source is a man younger than 35 who received the YFV17D yellow fever vaccine. The chain joins TRBV10-3 to TRBJ2-2; D gene ambiguous. The CDR3 reads CAISESSTNTGELFF. The CDR3 region has the DNA TGTGCCATCAGTGAGTCGAGTACGAACACCGGGGAGCTGTTTTTT.